This entry lists 4 T cell receptor beta chains sequenced from one sample in a study of OX40 agonist ivuxolimab in advanced cancers. The assay was immunoSEQ multiplex PCR, and TCRdb's table has in-frame clones only and misses some. Of around 60,000 clones in the sample, 88% were seen once. The sequences come from CD4+ or CD8+ T cells sorted from blood, collected in a trial of the OX40 agonist ivuxolimab. These receptor sequences come from an adult with an advanced solid tumor such as melanoma, head and neck, liver or kidney cancer.

V gene TRBV10-1 combines with J gene TRBJ2-6, with D possibly being TRBD2 (5 bases). From germline, CDR1 is WNHNN and CDR2 SYGVQD (reference sequence). The ends were cut back, 6 bases at V and 0 bases at J, with 9 bases in the middle. CDR3 size: 15 residues. DNA of the CDR3: TGCGCCAGCAGCCCTGAGGGCTCTGGGGCCAACGTCCTGACTTTC. This sequence encodes CASSPEGSGANVLTF.

This clone was seen a single time. The gene calls are TRBV7-9 and TRBJ1-1, with D hard to call. The length of the CDR3 is 14 residues. Trimming removed 5 bases from V and 1 base from J, with 11 bases in between. Germline V CDR1 and CDR2: SEHNR, FQNEAQ (reference sequence). This chain's CDR3 is CASSTPTENTEAFF. The CDR3 nucleotides read TGTGCCAGCAGCACGCCGACGGAGAACACTGAAGCTTTCTTT.

J is TRBJ2-5 and V is TRBV19; D might be TRBD2 (6 bases). The CDR3 is 13 amino acids. From germline, CDR1 is LNHDA and CDR2 SQIVND (reference sequence). V lost 7 bases and J lost 4, with 13 bases in between. CDR3: CASNPQGGETQYF. The CDR3 region has the DNA TGTGCCAGTAACCCCCAGGGAGGAGAGACCCAGTACTTC.

By share, this clone ranks as medium-sized. This chain links TRBV21-1 with TRBJ2-1; whether TRBD2, the table's D call, matches the DNA was not checked. TRBV21-1 is an annotated pseudogene. The CDR3 is made up of 13 amino acids. The CDR3 region is CASSKDYNNEQFF. Written as DNA, the CDR3 is TGTGCCAGCAGCAAAGACTACAACAATGAGCAGTTCTTC.